Listed here is a single TCR beta chain. These data are taken from a study of radiotherapy plus CTLA-4 blockade in lung cancer. The CDR3 has 13 residues. The V gene lost 8 bases and the J gene lost 4 bases, with 15 bases spanning the gap. Germline loops: CDR1 LNHDA, CDR2 SQIVND (reference sequence). Some clones are missing from TCRdb's copy, which holds only in-frame ones; the method was immunoSEQ multiplex PCR. Of 70,000 to 90,000 clones in the sample, 70% to 90% were seen once. The source was peripheral blood, collected from a patient treated with radiotherapy plus ipilimumab. The clonotype was recovered from a human donor with non-small cell lung cancer who had stable disease on radiotherapy plus ipilimumab. The chain employs TRBV19 and TRBJ2-7, with D hard to call. The CDR3 DNA reads TGTGCCAGTTCTGACGGGTCGCGGTACGAGCAGTACTTC. It yields the protein CASSDGSRYEQYF.